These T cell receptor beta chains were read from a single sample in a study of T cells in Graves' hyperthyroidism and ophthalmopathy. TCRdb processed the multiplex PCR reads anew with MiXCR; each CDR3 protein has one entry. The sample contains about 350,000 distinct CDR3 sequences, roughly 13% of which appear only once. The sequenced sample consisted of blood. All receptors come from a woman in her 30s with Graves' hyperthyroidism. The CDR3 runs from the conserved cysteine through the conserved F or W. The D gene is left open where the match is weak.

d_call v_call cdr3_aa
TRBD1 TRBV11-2 CASSQDRGPGYTF
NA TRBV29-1 CSGGEDYEQYF
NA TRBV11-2 CASRETTGEGRDTQYF
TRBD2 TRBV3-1 CASSQGAGVDEQFF
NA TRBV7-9 CASSLRRGPRRQGVETQYF
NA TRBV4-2 CASSQEAQGGSPLHF
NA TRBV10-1 CASSESAEWNSPLHF
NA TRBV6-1 CASRKTGVETQYF
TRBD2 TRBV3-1 CASSLIAGAGNEQFF
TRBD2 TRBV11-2 CASSSLSGRAGYEQYF
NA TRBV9 CASSTGVGQFSRLEETQYF
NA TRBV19 CASGGKSSYNEQFF
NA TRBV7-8 CASRRPRRETQYF
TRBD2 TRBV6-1 CASRGLAATYEQYF
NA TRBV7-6 CASSKTRGPLLQNTGELFF
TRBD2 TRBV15 CATSPGGLARNTGELFF
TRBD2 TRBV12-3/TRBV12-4 CASSRLAEQETQYF
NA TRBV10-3 CASQDNNKQFF
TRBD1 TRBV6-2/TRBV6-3 CASSYVGQITGELFF
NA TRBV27 CASSGAGQWSDEQYF
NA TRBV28 CASSPPPGAEQYF
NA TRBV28 CASNGGTNTGELFF
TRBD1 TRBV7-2 CASSWGTGRTGELFF
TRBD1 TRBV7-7 CASSPDRATQKEEQFF
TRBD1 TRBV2 CASSDGTGGSYEQFF
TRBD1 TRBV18 CASSLTGEQFF
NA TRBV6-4 CASSQSPGNTEAFF
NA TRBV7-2 CASSLEQFWNTGELFF
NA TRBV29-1 CSADREDTNTEAFF
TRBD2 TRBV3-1 CASRRGEETQYF
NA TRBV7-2 CASSLDGSVYEQYF
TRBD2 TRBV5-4 CASSFELAGGADTQYF